The 27 T cell receptor beta chains presented below share a single source sample, sequenced in a study of post-analysis software for immune sequencing data. Their target antigens are unknown. Findings of the study overall: Patients showed TRBV5-6, TRBV5-1 and TRBV20-1 among 4 or 5 TRBV segments more frequent than in controls.

Unique molecular identifiers were present in the TCR beta cDNA libraries. TCRdb analysed the PCR reads with MiXCR anew, one entry per CDR3 protein. Of 750,000 to 950,000 distinct CDR3 sequences in the sample, around 50% were seen once. Material for sequencing was blood. The receptors derive from a girl aged 5-17 years with multiple sclerosis.

The chain is built from TRBV12-1 and TRBJ2-3; the table names TRBD2, a call not compared with the DNA. TRBV12-1 is a known pseudogene. The CDR3 length is 18 residues. The CDR3 sequence is CSHQTLLAGGVRTDTQYF. DNA of the CDR3: TGTTCGCACCAAACCCTTCTAGCGGGAGGAGTGAGGACAGATACGCAGTATTTT.

This clonotype has a handful of counts. The chain recombines TRBV12-3 or TRBV12-4 with TRBJ1-4, with D unclear. The CDR3 is made up of 14 amino acids. V was cut by 3 bases and J by 8 bases, with 13 bases left in between. The CDR3 nucleotides read TGTGCCAGCAGTTTGGGAACGAGGCCGGAAAAACTGTTTTTT. Protein product: CASSLGTRPEKLFF.

This rearrangement joins TRBV6-5 to TRBJ2-7; 8 nucleotides align to TRBD2. The J segment lost 12 bases and the V segment lost 0 bases, leaving 10 bases of the junction unmatched. CDR3 length: 14 residues. CDR1 MNHEY and CDR2 SVGAGI come from the germline V gene. The chain's CDR3 is CASSYSTSVGILYF. In DNA, the CDR3 is TGTGCCAGCAGTTACTCGACTAGCGTCGGGATTTTGTACTTC.

The gene calls are TRBV18 and TRBJ2-1; a weak D match, TRBD1 (6 bases). The DNA end is a closer match to TRBJ1-2, so the J assignment may be wrong. The CDR3 spans 13 residues. Germline V gene data show CDR1 as KGHSH and CDR2 as LQKENI. CDR3 nucleotide sequence: TGTGCCAGCTCACCGGTGGCAGGGGAGGGCTACACCTTC. Translated: CASSPVAGEGYTF.

This chain connects TRBV11-2 to TRBJ2-3; 9 bases match TRBD2. With V trimmed by 1 base and J by 8 bases, 7 bases remained unmatched. Germline V lookup: CDR1 SGHAT, CDR2 FQNNGV. The CDR3 runs to 15 residues. The CDR3 loop reads CASSLGGGGAGTQYF. CDR3 nucleotides: TGTGCCAGCAGCTTAGGGGGCGGGGGGGCCGGTACGCAGTATTTT.

This chain uses TRBV14 with TRBJ2-5, with a tentative D call TRBD1 (6 bases). Germline values: CDR1 SGHDN, CDR2 FVKESK. V was shortened by 2 bases and J by 8 bases, with 15 bases between the two germline ends. CDR3 length: 14 amino acids. The CDR3: CASSQIDRDTTQYF. In nucleotides, the CDR3 is TGTGCCAGCAGCCAAATTGACCGGGACACCACCCAGTACTTC.

The chain has TRBV25-1 and TRBJ2-4; TRBD2 is a possible D gene (6 bases). Germline V lookup: CDR1 MGHDK, CDR2 SYGVNS. The CDR3 has 15 residues. V was shortened by 8 bases and J by 0 bases, with 14 bases between the two germline ends. The CDR3 bases are TGTGCCAGCCGGGGCGGGGCAGAAGCCAAAAACATTCAGTACTTC. Its protein is CASRGGAEAKNIQYF.

This clonotype occurred a few times. In DNA, the CDR3 is TGTGCCAGCAGCATTCAGGGGGCTGAGACAGATACGCAGTATTTT. As protein: CASSIQGAETDTQYF. The chain employs TRBV7-2 and TRBJ2-3, with 8 bases lining up with TRBD1. With V trimmed by 5 bases and J by 3 bases, 7 bases remained unmatched. The CDR3 totals 15 residues. Germline V gene sequence: CDR1 SGHTA, CDR2 FQGNSA.

The chain combines TRBV20-1 with TRBJ2-5, with D perhaps TRBD2 (5 bases). Germline V gene data show CDR1 as DFQATT and CDR2 as SNEGSKA (reference sequence). V was pared by 3 bases and J by 3 bases, with 8 bases between. This CDR3 spans 12 amino acids. DNA of the CDR3: TGCAGTGCTAGCGAGAGGGAAGAGACCCAGTACTTC. This codes for CSASEREETQYF.

The count of this clonotype is one. This chain links TRBV10-1 with TRBJ2-5, with 7 bases identical to TRBD2. Trimming cost V 3 bases and J 7 bases; bases outside gene matches: 5. CDR1 WNHNN and CDR2 SYGVQD come from the germline V gene (reference sequence). The CDR3 extends over 13 amino acids. CDR3 nucleotides: TGCGCCAGCAGTGACAGCGGGGCCGGGACCCAGTACTTC. Its protein product is CASSDSGAGTQYF.

This chain uses TRBV20-1 with TRBJ2-5; TRBD2 agrees at 15 bases. This CDR3 comprises 16 residues. The germline CDR1 and CDR2 sequences are DFQATT and SNEGSKA (reference sequence). The junction had 6 bases not matched to a gene; V was cut back by 3 bases and J by 4 bases. CDR3 coding DNA: TGCAGTGCTAGGGGACTAGCGGGAGGATCCGGAGAGACCCAGTACTTC. This translates into CSARGLAGGSGETQYF.

This clonotype was recorded only once. The CDR3 loop is CSARVRHGEQYF. The CDR3 DNA reads TGCAGTGCTAGAGTGCGCCACGGGGAGCAGTACTTC. The chain joins TRBV20-1 to TRBJ2-7; D not resolved. Trimming took off 1 base at V and 7 bases at J, with 11 bases between the two ends. Germline V gene sequence: CDR1 DFQATT, CDR2 SNEGSKA (reference sequence). The length of the CDR3 is 12 residues.

This clonotype occurred a few times. This chain links TRBV2 with TRBJ2-3; TRBD2 agrees at 7 bases. Germline-derived CDR1 and CDR2 are SNHLY and FYNNEI. The CDR3 is made up of 15 amino acids. J lost 0 bases, V lost 6 bases, and 6 bases had no gene match. The CDR3 nucleotides read TGTGCCAGCAGGTACCGGGACTATAGCACAGATACGCAGTATTTT. Translation: CASRYRDYSTDTQYF.

This rearrangement joins TRBV5-6 to TRBJ2-7, with TRBD1 identical over 9 bases. The CDR3 is 15 amino acids. Germline V gives CDR1 SGHDT, CDR2 YYEEEE. V trimming: 6 bases; J trimming: 2 bases; junction bases outside the gene matches: 9. Here the CDR3 reads CASTLLGQGTYEQYF. The CDR3 DNA follows: TGTGCCAGCACCCTCCTTGGACAGGGGACCTACGAGCAGTACTTC.

V is TRBV6-6 and J is TRBJ2-7; a possible D gene is TRBD1 (6 bases). CDR1 and CDR2 from the germline V gene are MNHNY and SVGAGI (reference sequence). The V gene lost 7 bases and the J gene lost 7 bases, with 20 bases spanning the gap. This CDR3 has 14 amino acids. CDR3 DNA sequence: TGTGCCAGCACCAGGGACACACGACTTCGGGAGCAGTACTTC. Its protein is CASTRDTRLREQYF.

The chain joins TRBV29-1 to TRBJ2-4; D not resolved. Germline V gene sequence: CDR1 SQVTM, CDR2 ANQGSEA. The CDR3 contains 13 residues. Trimming took 4 bases from V and 0 from J, leaving 7 bases between them. This CDR3 is CSVGPLAKNIQYF. The CDR3 nucleotides are TGCAGCGTTGGGCCCCTAGCCAAAAACATTCAGTACTTC.

V is TRBV7-2 and J is TRBJ1-1, with TRBD1 matching over 8 bases. Per germline, CDR1 SGHTA and CDR2 FQGNSA. The J segment lost 5 bases and the V segment lost 9 bases, leaving 2 bases of the junction unmatched. The CDR3 contains 11 residues. The CDR3 DNA reads TGTGCCAGAAGGACAGGGACTGAAGCTTTCTTT. It codes for CARRTGTEAFF.

The chain recombines TRBV6-5 with TRBJ2-3; the D gene is possibly TRBD2 (6 bases). The CDR3 totals 16 residues. Trimming took 6 bases from V and 2 from J, leaving 18 bases between them. Germline V gene lookup returns CDR1 MNHEY and CDR2 SVGAGI. The CDR3 bases are TGTGCCAGCAGGGTAATCCGGGGGTACCCCACAGATACGCAGTATTTT. Translation: CASRVIRGYPTDTQYF.

The chain couples TRBV18 to TRBJ2-5; TRBD1 matches 7 bases. TRBJ2-7 explains the end of the DNA better; the J call may be wrong. This CDR3 has 14 amino acids. Germline V gene data show CDR1 as KGHSH and CDR2 as LQKENI. Written as DNA, the CDR3 is TGTGCCAGCTCACCAGGGACAGTTGTCGGCGAGCAGTACTTC. Protein: CASSPGTVVGEQYF.

Concerning this clonotype itself: The junction departs from the called germline gene at one end, perhaps through a read error. The chain recombines TRBV5-1 with TRBJ1-1; no definite D call. This CDR3 is 15 amino acids long. Germline loops: CDR1 SGHRS, CDR2 YFSETQ. The CDR3 loop reads CAGRRERGTNTEAFF. In DNA, the CDR3 is TGCGCCGGCAGGAGGGAACGGGGAACGAACACTGAAGCTTTCTTT. Full variable domain (missing parts from reference TRBV5-1 and TRBJ1-1): KAGVTQTPRYLIKTRGQQVTLSCSPISGHRSVSWYQQTPGQGLQFLFEYFSETQRNKGNFPGRFSGRQFSNSRSEMNVSTLELGDSALYLCAGRRERGTNTEAFFGQGTRLTVV.

The chain links TRBV20-1 to TRBJ2-1, with 10 bases lining up with TRBD1. J lost 8 bases, V lost 3 bases, and 4 bases had no gene match. The germline CDR1 and CDR2 sequences are DFQATT and SNEGSKA (reference sequence). CDR3 size: 13 residues. This CDR3 is CSASRDRGYEQFF. In DNA, the CDR3 is TGCAGTGCTAGTCGGGACAGGGGTTATGAGCAGTTCTTC.

The chain couples TRBV29-1 to TRBJ1-1; D not resolved. The V and J ends lost 0 bases and 2 bases respectively, with 7 bases between them. Per the germline V gene, CDR1 is SQVTM and CDR2 is ANQGSEA. This CDR3 region has 13 residues. The CDR3 here is CSVEDLLNTEAFF. DNA for the CDR3: TGCAGCGTTGAAGACCTCCTCAACACTGAAGCTTTCTTT.

This chain links TRBV10-3 with TRBJ2-5; tentatively, D is TRBD2 (5 bases). Germline assignment: CDR1 ENHRY and CDR2 SYGVKD. This CDR3 spans 11 amino acids. V was shortened by 8 bases and J by 5 bases, with 9 bases between the two germline ends. The CDR3 nucleotides are TGTGCCATCGGAGGTGGGGAGACCCAGTACTTC. It encodes CAIGGGETQYF.

V and J are TRBV5-1 and TRBJ2-3; D unresolved. The CDR3 loop spans 16 amino acids. Trimming stripped 5 bases from V and 0 bases from J, with 16 bases between. Germline V gives CDR1 SGHRS, CDR2 YFSETQ. The CDR3 protein is CASRQSRWGSTDTQYF. CDR3 sequence (DNA): TGCGCCAGCAGACAAAGCCGGTGGGGAAGCACAGATACGCAGTATTTT.

The rearrangement links TRBV29-1 to TRBJ1-1; D is undetermined. Germline V CDR1 and CDR2: SQVTM, ANQGSEA. The V end was cut by 6 bases, the J end by 1 base, with 12 bases between. There are 13 residues in the CDR3. The CDR3 loop reads CSVERRKNTEAFF. In nucleotides, the CDR3 is TGCAGCGTGGAAAGACGGAAGAACACTGAAGCTTTCTTT.

This chain uses TRBV6-1 with TRBJ1-5; D is possibly TRBD1 (6 bases). Germline V CDR1 and CDR2: MNHNS, SASEGT. This CDR3 contains 13 residues. Trimming took 1 base from V and 9 from J, leaving 10 bases between them. The CDR3 bases are TGTGCCAGCAGTGAAGACAGGGCCGGGCCCCAGCATTTT. This encodes CASSEDRAGPQHF.

Details on this clonotype: A junction end diverges from the germline sequence, so it may reflect a read error. V usage is TRBV12-3 or TRBV12-4 and J usage is TRBJ2-1; D ambiguous. The CDR3 has 15 residues. CDR3 DNA sequence: TGTGCCAGCAGCCGCGTCGGAATCTCCTACGATGAGCAGTTCTTC. Its protein product is CASSRVGISYDEQFF.